The 15 T cell receptor beta chains given below trace back to one sample, sequenced in a study of T cell responses to AZD1222 COVID-19 vaccine. Here immunoSEQ multiplex PCR was the method, and the copy in TCRdb shows in-frame clones only, minus some. The table has roughly 100,000 clones, just over 85% seen once. Sequenced material: peripheral blood, taken on day 0 of AZD1222 vaccination. The receptors were sampled from an adult in good health.

The genes are TRBV14 and TRBJ1-2; D is perhaps TRBD1 (5 bases). Germline assignment: CDR1 SGHDN and CDR2 FVKESK. V lost 2 bases, J lost 2 bases, and 9 bases lay in between. The CDR3 sequence is 14 residues long. CDR3 DNA sequence: TGTGCCAGCAGCCAAAACCGGGACAACTATGGCTACACCTTC. It encodes CASSQNRDNYGYTF.

V and J are TRBV28 and TRBJ1-1; D unresolved. CDR1 is MDHEN, CDR2 SYDVKM, per germline. The V gene lost 4 bases and the J gene lost 0 bases, with 9 bases spanning the gap. There are 14 residues in the CDR3. The CDR3 nucleotides read TGTGCCAGCAGTTATGGACGGATGAACACTGAAGCTTTCTTT. Protein product: CASSYGRMNTEAFF.

V and J are TRBV9 and TRBJ1-2, with TRBD1 identical over 8 bases. The CDR3 has 16 amino acids. With 0 bases clipped from V and 4 bases from J, the junction kept 8 bases outside the gene matches. CDR1 and CDR2 from the germline V gene are SGDLS and YYNGEE. The chain's CDR3 is CASSVEGSGGSYGYTF. The DNA of the CDR3 is TGTGCCAGCAGCGTAGAGGGGTCAGGGGGCAGCTATGGCTACACCTTC.

The chain carries TRBV7-2 and TRBJ1-1, with 8 bases lining up with TRBD1. This CDR3 is built from 17 residues. The V gene end was trimmed by 5 bases and the J gene end by 0 bases; junction bases not matched to a gene: 11. Germline lookup yields CDR1 SGHTA and CDR2 FQGNSA. The CDR3 protein is CASSPGQGSAMNTEAFF. CDR3 bases: TGTGCCAGCAGCCCCGGACAGGGTTCGGCGATGAACACTGAAGCTTTCTTT.

The gene calls are TRBV10-3 and TRBJ1-1; D possibly corresponds to TRBD1 (6 bases). The length of the CDR3 is 13 residues. The V end was cut by 7 bases, the J end by 1 base, with 10 bases between. CDR1 and CDR2 from the germline V gene are ENHRY and SYGVKD. Here the CDR3 DNA reads TGTGCCATCAAATTACAGGGGAACACTGAAGCTTTCTTT. Protein sequence: CAIKLQGNTEAFF.

This sequence joins TRBV28 and TRBJ1-1; D remains unclear. The CDR3 runs 15 residues. Germline V gene data show CDR1 as MDHEN and CDR2 as SYDVKM. The ends were cut back, 3 bases at V and 3 bases at J, with 14 bases in the middle. Written as DNA, the CDR3 is TGTGCCAGCAGTTTCCCCGGACGGCTAGACACTGAAGCTTTCTTT. It yields the protein CASSFPGRLDTEAFF.

The chain is built from TRBV7-2 and TRBJ1-5; TRBD1 agrees at 8 bases. In germline, CDR1 is SGHTA, CDR2 FQGNSA. V shed 5 bases, J shed 4 bases, and the junction held 7 bases outside the gene matches. This CDR3 is built from 15 residues. The CDR3 loop is CASSVYRGGNQPQHF. DNA of the CDR3: TGTGCCAGCAGCGTATACAGGGGGGGGAATCAGCCCCAGCATTTT.

The V and J genes are TRBV18 and TRBJ1-1; D perhaps matches TRBD1 (5 bases). The V end lost 6 bases, the J end lost 8 bases, and 13 bases lay between the germline ends. The CDR3 length is 12 residues. Germline V CDR1 and CDR2: KGHSH, LQKENI. DNA for the CDR3: TGTGCCAGCTCCCCGCGGGACGGAGAAGCTTTCTTT. This gives the protein CASSPRDGEAFF. Drawing the rest from reference TRBV18 and TRBJ1-1, the complete variable domain is NAGVMQNPRHLVRRRGQEARLRCSPMKGHSHVYWYRQLPEEGLKFMVYLQKENIIDESGMPKERFSAEFPKEGPSILRIQQVVRGDSAAYFCASSPRDGEAFFGQGTRLTVV.

This clone was picked up a small number of times. The rearrangement uses TRBV28 and TRBJ1-6; D is possibly TRBD1 (5 bases). In germline, CDR1 is MDHEN, CDR2 SYDVKM. The CDR3 runs 17 residues. Trimming took 6 bases from V and 0 from J, leaving 15 bases between them. In nucleotides, the CDR3 is TGTGCCAGCAGGGCGGGGCTCCTGAGCTCCTATAATTCACCCCTCCACTTT. It is translated as CASRAGLLSSYNSPLHF.

This clone was counted only a few times. The V gene is TRBV3-1 (or the pseudogene TRBV3-2), the J gene TRBJ1-2; a weak D match, TRBD1 (5 bases). Per germline, CDR1 LGHDT and CDR2 YNNKEL (reference sequence). CDR3 length: 18 amino acids. The V gene lost 0 bases and the J gene lost 0 bases, with 17 bases spanning the gap. In DNA, the CDR3 is TGTGCCAGCAGCCAAGAGGTTTTGACAGTCCGAGCTAACTATGGCTACACCTTC. Amino acid sequence: CASSQEVLTVRANYGYTF.

The chain carries TRBV29-1 and TRBJ2-5; 11 bases fit TRBD2. The CDR3 length is 13 residues. Germline V lookup: CDR1 SQVTM, CDR2 ANQGSEA. V trimming: 6 bases; J trimming: 0 bases; junction bases outside the gene matches: 0. In nucleotides, the CDR3 is TGCAGCGTGACTAGCGGGAACCAAGAGACCCAGTACTTC. Residues: CSVTSGNQETQYF. The variable domain in full, completed from reference TRBV29-1 and TRBJ2-5, reads SAVISQKPSRDICQRGTSLTIQCQVDSQVTMMFWYRQQPGQSLTLIATANQGSEATYESGFVIDKFPISRPNLTFSTLTVSNMSPEDSSIYLCSVTSGNQETQYFGPGTRLLVL.

V and J are TRBV28 and TRBJ2-5, with 7 bases fitting TRBD1. Germline V CDR1 and CDR2: MDHEN, SYDVKM. V shed 5 bases and J 1 base; nucleotides not matched to a gene: 7. The CDR3 has 15 amino acids. The CDR3 nucleotides are TGTGCCAGCAGTACCTACAGGGGAACCCAAGAGACCCAGTACTTC. Its protein product is CASSTYRGTQETQYF.

As regards this clone: Distinct nucleotide sequences in the sample also encode this CDR3. The rearrangement links TRBV6-5 to TRBJ1-6; the D is unclear. This CDR3 spans 12 amino acids. V was pared by 2 bases and J by 8 bases, with 4 bases between. Germline-derived CDR1 and CDR2 are MNHEY and SVGAGI. This CDR3 reads CASSYRDSPLHF. In DNA form, the CDR3 reads TGTGCCAGCAGTTACCGGGATTCACCCCTCCACTTT.

This clone was picked up one time. The chain employs TRBV4-1 and TRBJ2-3; TRBD2 might be the D (6 bases). V shed 0 bases and J shed 9 bases, with 31 bases lying between them. Germline V gene data show CDR1 as MGHRA and CDR2 as YSYEKL. The CDR3 runs to 20 residues. The CDR3, as DNA: TGCGCCAGCAGCCAAGATCTCGGTGGGGGTAGAGGACTACCACGGCGCACGCAGTATTTT. This codes for CASSQDLGGGRGLPRRTQYF.

The genes are TRBV5-4 and TRBJ2-5; TRBD2 matches 11 bases. V lost 5 bases and J lost 5; bases outside the gene matches: 11. From germline, CDR1 is SGHNT and CDR2 YYREEE (reference sequence). This CDR3 spans 16 amino acids. The CDR3 DNA follows: TGTGCCAGCAGTCTCGCGGGACTAGCGGCGAGGGAGACCCAGTACTTC. It encodes CASSLAGLAARETQYF.